This T cell receptor beta chain was captured in a study of shared clonotypes between healthy human individuals. The naive CD8 fraction comprised CD45RO-negative cells positively selected for CCR7 and excluded terminally differentiated effector memory CD45RA+ cells. Some clones are missing from TCRdb's copy, which holds only in-frame ones; the method was immunoSEQ multiplex PCR. The sample yields some 2 million clones, about 95% seen once. Comments on this clone: Other DNA sequences within the sample encode an identical CDR3.

V lost 3 bases, J lost 6 bases, and 9 bases lay in between. Germline V CDR1 and CDR2: SEHNR, FQNEAQ (reference sequence). This CDR3 contains 12 residues. This clonotype originated in a man between 18 and 29 years old in good health. The gene calls are TRBV7-9 and TRBJ2-7; D may correspond to TRBD1 or TRBD2 (5 bases each). Specimen: naive CD8+ T cells sorted from blood. CDR3 sequence reads: CASSFGTLEQYF. Here the CDR3 DNA reads TGTGCCAGCAGCTTCGGGACGCTCGAGCAGTACTTC.